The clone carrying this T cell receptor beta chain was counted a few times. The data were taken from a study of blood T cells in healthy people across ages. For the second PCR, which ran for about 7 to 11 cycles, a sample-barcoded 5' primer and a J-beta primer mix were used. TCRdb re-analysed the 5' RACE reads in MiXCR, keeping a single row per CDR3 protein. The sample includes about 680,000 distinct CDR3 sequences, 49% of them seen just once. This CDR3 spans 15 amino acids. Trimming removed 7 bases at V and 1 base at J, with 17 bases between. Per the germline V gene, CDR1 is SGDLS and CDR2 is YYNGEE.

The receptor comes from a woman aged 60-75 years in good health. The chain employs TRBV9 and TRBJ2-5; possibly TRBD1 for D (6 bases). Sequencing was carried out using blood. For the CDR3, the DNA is TGTGCCAGCGGGTCGACAGGCCGCCTCCAAGAGACCCAGTACTTC. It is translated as CASGSTGRLQETQYF.